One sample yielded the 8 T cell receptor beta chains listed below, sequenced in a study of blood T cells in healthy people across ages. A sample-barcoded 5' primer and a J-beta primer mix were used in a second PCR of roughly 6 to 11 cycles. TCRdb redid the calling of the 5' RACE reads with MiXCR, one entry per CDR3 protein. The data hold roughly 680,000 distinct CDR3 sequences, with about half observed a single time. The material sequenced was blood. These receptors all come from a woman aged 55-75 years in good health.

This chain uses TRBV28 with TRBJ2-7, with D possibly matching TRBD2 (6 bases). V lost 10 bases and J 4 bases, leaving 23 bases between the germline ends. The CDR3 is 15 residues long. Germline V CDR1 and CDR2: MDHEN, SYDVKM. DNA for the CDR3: TGTGCCACCAAGCTCGAGGGGACTCGGGCATACGAGCAGTACTTC. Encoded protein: CATKLEGTRAYEQYF.

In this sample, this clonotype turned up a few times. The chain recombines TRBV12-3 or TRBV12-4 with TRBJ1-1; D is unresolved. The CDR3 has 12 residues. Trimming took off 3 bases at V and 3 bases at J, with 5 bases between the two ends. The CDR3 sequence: CASSFPHTEAFF. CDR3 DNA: TGTGCCAGCAGTTTCCCCCACACTGAAGCTTTCTTT.

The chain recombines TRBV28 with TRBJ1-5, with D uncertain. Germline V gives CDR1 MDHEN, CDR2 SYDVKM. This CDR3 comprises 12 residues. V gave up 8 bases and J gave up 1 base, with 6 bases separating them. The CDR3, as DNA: TGTGCCAGCGTGGGCAGCAATCAGCCCCAGCATTTT. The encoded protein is CASVGSNQPQHF.

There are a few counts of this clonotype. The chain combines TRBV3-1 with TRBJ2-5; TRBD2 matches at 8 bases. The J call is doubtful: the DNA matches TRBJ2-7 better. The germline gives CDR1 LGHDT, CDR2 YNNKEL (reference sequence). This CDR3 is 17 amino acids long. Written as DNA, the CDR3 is TGTGCCAGCAGCCAAGATGCCGGGGGGGGCGCAACCTACGAGCAGTACTTC. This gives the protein CASSQDAGGGATYEQYF.

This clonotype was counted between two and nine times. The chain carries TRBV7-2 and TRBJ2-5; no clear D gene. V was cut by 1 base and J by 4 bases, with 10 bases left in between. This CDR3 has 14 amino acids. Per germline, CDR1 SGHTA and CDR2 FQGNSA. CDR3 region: CASSLGGVGETQYF. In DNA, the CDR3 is TGTGCCAGCAGCTTAGGAGGTGTCGGAGAGACCCAGTACTTC.

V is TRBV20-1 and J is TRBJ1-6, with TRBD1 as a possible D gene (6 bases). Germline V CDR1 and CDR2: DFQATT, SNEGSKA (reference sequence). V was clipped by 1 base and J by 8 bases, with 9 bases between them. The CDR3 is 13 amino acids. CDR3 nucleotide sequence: TGCAGTGCTAGAGGCAGGGGATATTCACCCCTCCACTTT. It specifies CSARGRGYSPLHF.

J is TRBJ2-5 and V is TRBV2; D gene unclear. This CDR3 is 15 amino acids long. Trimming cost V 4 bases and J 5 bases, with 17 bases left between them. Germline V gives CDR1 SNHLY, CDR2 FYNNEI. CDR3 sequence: CASSGVPIVGETQYF. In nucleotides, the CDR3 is TGTGCCAGCAGTGGGGTCCCCATAGTGGGGGAGACCCAGTACTTC. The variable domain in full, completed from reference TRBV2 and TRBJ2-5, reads EPEVTQTPSHQVTQMGQEVILRCVPISNHLYFYWYRQILGQKVEFLVSFYNNEISEKSEIFDDQFSVERPDGSNFTLKIRSTKLEDSAMYFCASSGVPIVGETQYFGPGTRLLVL.

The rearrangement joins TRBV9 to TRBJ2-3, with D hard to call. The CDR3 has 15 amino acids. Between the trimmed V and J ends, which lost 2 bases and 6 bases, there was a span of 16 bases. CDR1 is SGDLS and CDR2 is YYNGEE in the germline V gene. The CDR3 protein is CASSVGPHGSDTQYF. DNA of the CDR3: TGTGCCAGCAGCGTCGGACCCCACGGCTCCGATACGCAGTATTTT.